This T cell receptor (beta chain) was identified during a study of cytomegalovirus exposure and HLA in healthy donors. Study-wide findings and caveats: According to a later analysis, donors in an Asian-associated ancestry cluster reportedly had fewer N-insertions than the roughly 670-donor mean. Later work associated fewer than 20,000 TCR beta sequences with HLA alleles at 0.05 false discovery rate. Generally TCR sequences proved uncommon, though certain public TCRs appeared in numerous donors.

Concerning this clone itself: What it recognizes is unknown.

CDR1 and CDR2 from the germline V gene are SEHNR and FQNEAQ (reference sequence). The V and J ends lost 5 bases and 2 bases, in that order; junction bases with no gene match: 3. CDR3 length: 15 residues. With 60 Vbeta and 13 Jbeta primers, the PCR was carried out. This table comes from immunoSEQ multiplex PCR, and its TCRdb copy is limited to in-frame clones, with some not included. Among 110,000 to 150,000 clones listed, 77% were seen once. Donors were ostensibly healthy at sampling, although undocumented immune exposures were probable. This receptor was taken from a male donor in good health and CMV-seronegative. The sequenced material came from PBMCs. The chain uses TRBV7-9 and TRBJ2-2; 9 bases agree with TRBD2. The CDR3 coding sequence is TGTGCCAGCAGCGTTAGCGGGGGAAACACCGGGGAGCTGTTTTTT. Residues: CASSVSGGNTGELFF.